Below, 27 T cell receptor beta chains from the same sample are listed, as sequenced in a study of blood T cells in healthy people across ages. A second PCR, run for roughly 7 to 11 cycles, used a sample-barcoded 5' primer plus a J-beta primer mix. A single record per CDR3 protein comes from TCRdb applying MiXCR to the 5' RACE reads. The sample consists of about a million distinct CDR3 sequences, just over 50% of them appearing once. Material: blood. The receptors originated from a woman aged 55-75 years in good health.

This clonotype was observed a few times. V gene TRBV12-3 or TRBV12-4 combines with J gene TRBJ2-4; D possibly corresponds to TRBD2 (6 bases). V was shortened by 4 bases and J by 2 bases, with 18 bases between the two germline ends. This CDR3 has 17 amino acids. CDR3 region: CASSSLGLGGTKNIQYF. CDR3 nucleotide sequence: TGTGCCAGCAGTTCCCTCGGGCTGGGGGGTACCAAAAACATTCAGTACTTC.

This clonotype has just a few counts. The rearrangement joins TRBV29-1 to TRBJ1-2; no firm D call. Germline CDR1 and CDR2: SQVTM and ANQGSEA. With 2 bases removed from V and 4 bases from J, the gap between germline ends came to 17 bases. The CDR3 runs to 15 residues. CDR3 sequence reads: CSVETWFGVGYGYTF. Written as DNA, the CDR3 is TGCAGCGTTGAAACTTGGTTTGGGGTTGGCTATGGCTACACCTTC.

This clonotype has more than one count but fewer than ten. This chain joins TRBV5-1 and TRBJ2-6, with 7 positions matching TRBD1. This CDR3 spans 18 amino acids. Germline V gives CDR1 SGHRS, CDR2 YFSETQ. Trimming cost V 4 bases and J 0 bases; bases outside gene matches: 10. In nucleotides, the CDR3 is TGCGCCAGCAGCCTAGACAGGGCAACATTCTCTGGGGCCAACGTCCTGACTTTC. This encodes CASSLDRATFSGANVLTF.

The rearrangement links TRBV11-2 to TRBJ2-1; TRBD2 matches at 12 bases. The trim removed 4 bases at V and 5 bases at J, leaving 6 bases unmatched. Germline CDR1 SGHAT, CDR2 FQNNGV. The CDR3 is 16 amino acids. This CDR3 reads CASSSQLAGGNNEQFF. The CDR3 nucleotides read TGTGCCAGCAGCTCCCAACTAGCGGGGGGCAACAATGAGCAGTTCTTC.

This rearrangement joins TRBV6-5 to TRBJ1-3; TRBD1 aligns across 8 bases. The J segment lost 7 bases and the V segment lost 5 bases, leaving 7 bases of the junction unmatched. The CDR3 totals 14 residues. The germline CDR1 and CDR2 sequences are MNHEY and SVGAGI. CDR3 sequence: CASSPDRGLNTIYF. CDR3 DNA sequence: TGTGCCAGCAGTCCCGACAGGGGTTTGAACACCATATATTTT.

The chain links TRBV7-2 to TRBJ2-7, with D unresolved. The CDR3 spans 13 residues. Trimming removed 2 bases at V and 6 bases at J, with 11 bases between. Germline V gene sequence: CDR1 SGHTA, CDR2 FQGNSA. The CDR3: CASSLMSGSEQYF. The DNA for the CDR3 is TGTGCCAGCAGCTTAATGTCGGGTTCCGAGCAGTACTTC.

V is TRBV2 and J is TRBJ2-7; the D is unclear. Germline CDR1 is SNHLY and CDR2 is FYNNEI. The CDR3 has 14 amino acids. The V gene lost 6 bases and the J gene lost 7 bases, with 19 bases spanning the gap. The CDR3, as DNA: TGTGCCAGCAGCCTTCCTCCGGGTTACAATGAGCAGTACTTC. This gives the protein CASSLPPGYNEQYF.

The chain couples TRBV7-8 to TRBJ2-7; possible D gene TRBD1, 6 bases. The CDR3 is 15 residues long. Germline values: CDR1 SGHVS, CDR2 FQNEAQ. V was trimmed by 1 base and J by 3 bases, leaving 13 bases between them. CDR3 in amino acids: CASSLGGGVNYEQYF. The CDR3 DNA is TGTGCCAGCAGCTTAGGAGGGGGAGTAAACTACGAGCAGTACTTC. The full variable domain, in which reference TRBV7-8 and TRBJ2-7 provide the parts outside the CDR3, is GAGVSQSPRYKVAKRGQDVALRCDPISGHVSLFWYQQALGQGPEFLTYFQNEAQLDKSGLPSDRFFAERPEGSVSTLKIQRTQQEDSAVYLCASSLGGGVNYEQYFGPGTRLTVT.

The CDR3 DNA reads as TGTGCCAGCAAAGGGGTCTCTAGCGGGAGCCCGTTTGGGACCGGGGAGCTGTTTTTT. Residues: CASKGVSSGSPFGTGELFF. The chain joins TRBV6-2 or TRBV6-3 to TRBJ2-2, with 10 nucleotides matching TRBD2. Per the germline V gene, CDR1 is MNHEY and CDR2 is SVGEGT. J was trimmed by 5 bases and V by 7 bases; bases with no gene match: 19. CDR3 size: 19 residues.

At least ten counts were recorded for this clonotype. The V call is TRBV29-1, the J call TRBJ2-6; 10 bases agree with TRBD1. The CDR3 is 16 amino acids. V gave up 8 bases and J gave up 0 bases; unmatched junction bases: 7. Germline V gives CDR1 SQVTM, CDR2 ANQGSEA. CDR3 in amino acids: CSYRDRGSSGANVLTF. CDR3 in DNA: TGCAGCTACCGGGACAGGGGTAGCTCTGGGGCCAACGTCCTGACTTTC.

The V call is TRBV2, the J call TRBJ1-5; 10 positions match TRBD1. V was pared by 4 bases and J by 1 base, with 1 base of the junction left unmatched. This CDR3 contains 15 residues. CDR1 is SNHLY and CDR2 is FYNNEI in the germline V gene. In DNA form, the CDR3 reads TGTGCCAGCAGTGGACAGGGGGCGAGCAATCAGCCCCAGCATTTT. It is translated as CASSGQGASNQPQHF.

The chain recombines TRBV29-1 with TRBJ1-2, with 8 nucleotides matching TRBD1. Germline loops: CDR1 SQVTM, CDR2 ANQGSEA. The CDR3 is made up of 14 amino acids. V trimming: 4 bases; J trimming: 8 bases; junction bases outside the gene matches: 12. The CDR3 region has the DNA TGCAGCGTTGTTGGACAGGGCCTGGGACGCGGCTACACCTTC. It yields the protein CSVVGQGLGRGYTF.

This chain connects TRBV6-5 to TRBJ1-2, with TRBD1 as a possible D gene (6 bases). CDR1 and CDR2 (germline): MNHEY, SVGAGI. Trimming stripped 8 bases from V and 7 bases from J, with 20 bases between. This CDR3 has 14 amino acids. CDR3 in amino acids: CASGANQGSVGYTF. As DNA, the CDR3 is TGTGCCAGCGGGGCCAATCAGGGGAGCGTTGGCTACACCTTC.

The V gene is TRBV20-1, the J gene TRBJ2-1, with 16 bases aligning to TRBD2. V was pared by 4 bases and J by 9 bases, with 9 bases of the junction left unmatched. The CDR3 is made up of 16 amino acids. Germline loops: CDR1 DFQATT, CDR2 SNEGSKA (reference sequence). DNA for the CDR3: TGCAGTGCTAATTTCGCCGGGACTAGCGGGAGGGGTGAGCAGTTCTTC. This sequence encodes CSANFAGTSGRGEQFF.

The genes are TRBV29-1 and TRBJ1-2; D not resolved. Germline-derived CDR1 and CDR2 are SQVTM and ANQGSEA. The CDR3 spans 14 residues. V was shortened by 0 bases and J by 0 bases, with 8 bases between the two germline ends. In DNA form, the CDR3 reads TGCAGCGTTGAAGATGAGGGAGCTAACTATGGCTACACCTTC. This translates into CSVEDEGANYGYTF.

This clonotype was seen a handful of times. The chain carries TRBV4-1 and TRBJ2-3; 10 bases fit TRBD2. The CDR3 covers 17 residues. Per the germline V gene, CDR1 is MGHRA and CDR2 is YSYEKL. V gave up 0 bases and J gave up 2 bases; unmatched junction bases: 5. The CDR3 region has the DNA TGCGCCAGCAGCCAAGATCCAGCGGGAGGGCCCACAGATACGCAGTATTTT. This codes for CASSQDPAGGPTDTQYF.

V is TRBV24-1 and J is TRBJ2-2; D is unclear. V lost 1 base and J lost 0, with 8 bases in between. Germline values: CDR1 KGHDR, CDR2 SFDVKD. The CDR3 is 16 residues long. CDR3 amino acids: CATSDFLGANTGELFF. CDR3 in DNA: TGTGCCACCAGTGATTTCTTAGGCGCGAACACCGGGGAGCTGTTTTTT.

CDR3 DNA sequence: TGCAGTGCTAGAGATAACGGACTAGCGTTCAGCTCCTACAATGAGCAGTTCTTC. It specifies CSARDNGLAFSSYNEQFF. V and J are TRBV20-1 and TRBJ2-1, with TRBD2 matching 9 bases. Germline V CDR1 and CDR2: DFQATT, SNEGSKA (reference sequence). The CDR3 is 18 residues long. V trimming: 0 bases; J trimming: 0 bases; junction bases outside the gene matches: 9.

This chain's CDR3 is CASSPVDYLTDTQYF. The CDR3 bases are TGTGCCAGCAGCCCCGTCGACTACCTCACCGATACGCAGTATTTT. This chain links TRBV3-1 with TRBJ2-3, with D possibly matching TRBD2 (5 bases). Between the trimmed V and J ends, which lost 4 bases and 6 bases, there was a span of 17 bases. From germline, CDR1 is LGHDT and CDR2 YNNKEL (reference sequence). The CDR3 is 15 amino acids.

The chain combines TRBV9 with TRBJ2-7; D gene ambiguous. The CDR3 length is 14 residues. Trimming left V 4 bases short and J 2 bases short, with 13 bases between. Germline V gene sequence: CDR1 SGDLS, CDR2 YYNGEE. CDR3 amino acids: CASSLQVVPYEQYF. DNA of the CDR3: TGTGCCAGCAGCCTACAAGTCGTCCCCTACGAGCAGTACTTC.

This clonotype showed up just a few times. The chain carries TRBV4-1 and TRBJ2-7, with D possibly being TRBD1 (5 bases). CDR1 and CDR2 from the germline V gene are MGHRA and YSYEKL. The CDR3 loop spans 16 amino acids. V lost 3 bases and J lost 2, with 17 bases in between. CDR3: CASSHKGPGNPYEQYF. The CDR3 DNA is TGCGCCAGCAGCCACAAGGGCCCAGGGAACCCCTACGAGCAGTACTTC.

As for this clonotype: At one end, the junction sequence differs from germline, possibly due to a read error. The genes are TRBV5-5 and TRBJ1-1, with a tentative D call TRBD1 (5 bases). CDR1 and CDR2 from the germline V gene are SGHKS and YYEKEE (reference sequence). The CDR3 has 15 residues. The DNA of the CDR3 is TGTGCCGGCAGCTTAGATCCCCAGGGTCACACTGAAGCTTTCTTT. Amino acids: CAGSLDPQGHTEAFF.

This clonotype came up a few times. The rearrangement links TRBV4-1 to TRBJ2-1; unclear D gene. The CDR3 loop spans 12 amino acids. CDR1 is MGHRA, CDR2 YSYEKL, per germline. Trimming took off 2 bases at V and 8 bases at J, with 7 bases between the two ends. CDR3 nucleotides: TGCGCCAGCAGCCAAATAGGTTATGAGCAGTTCTTC. This gives the protein CASSQIGYEQFF.

The chain links TRBV4-1 to TRBJ1-2; D is undetermined. The CDR3 has 15 residues. The ends were cut back, 1 base at V and 10 bases at J, with 19 bases in the middle. Germline CDR1 reads MGHRA; CDR2 reads YSYEKL. CDR3 sequence: CASSQGADQLPVYTF. In nucleotides, the CDR3 is TGCGCCAGCAGCCAAGGGGCAGACCAACTTCCCGTCTACACCTTC.

The chain joins TRBV5-1 to TRBJ2-5; D unclear. The CDR3 is made up of 13 amino acids. Germline V gives CDR1 SGHRS, CDR2 YFSETQ. Trimming removed 1 base from V and 3 bases from J, with 7 bases in between. CDR3 in DNA: TGCGCCAGCAGCTTGTCGGTTGAAGAGACCCAGTACTTC. It translates to CASSLSVEETQYF.

V is TRBV7-2 and J is TRBJ2-5, with 7 bases fitting TRBD1. The CDR3 has 14 residues. Losses at the gene ends were 3 bases for V and 9 bases for J; bases not matched to a gene: 10. Germline V gene sequence: CDR1 SGHTA, CDR2 FQGNSA. Here the CDR3 reads CASSLKGAPLAQYF. The CDR3 bases are TGTGCCAGCAGCTTGAAGGGGGCGCCCCTCGCCCAGTACTTC.

Regarding this clonotype: Mismatch with germline at one junction end may stem from a read error. The genes are TRBV7-2 and TRBJ1-2; D perhaps matches TRBD1 (6 bases). CDR1 and CDR2 (germline): SGHTA, FQGNSA. This CDR3 contains 12 residues. The CDR3 loop is CASSTKTGGCTF. The CDR3 coding sequence is TGTGCCAGCAGCACCAAGACAGGCGGCTGCACCTTC.